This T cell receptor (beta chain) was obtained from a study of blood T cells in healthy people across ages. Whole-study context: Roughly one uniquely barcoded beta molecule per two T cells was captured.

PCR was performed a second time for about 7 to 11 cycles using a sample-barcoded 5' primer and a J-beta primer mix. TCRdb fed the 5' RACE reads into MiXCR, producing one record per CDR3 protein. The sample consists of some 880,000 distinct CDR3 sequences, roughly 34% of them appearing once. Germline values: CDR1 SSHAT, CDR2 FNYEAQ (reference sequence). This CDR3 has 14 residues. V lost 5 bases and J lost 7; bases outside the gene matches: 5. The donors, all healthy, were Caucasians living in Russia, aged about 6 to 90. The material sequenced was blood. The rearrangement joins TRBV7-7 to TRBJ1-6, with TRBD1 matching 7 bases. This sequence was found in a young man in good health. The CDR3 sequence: CASSEGQPNSPLHF. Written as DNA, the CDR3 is TGTGCCAGCAGCGAGGGACAGCCCAATTCACCCCTCCACTTT. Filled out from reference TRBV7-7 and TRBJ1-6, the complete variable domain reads GAGVSQSPRYKVTKRGQDVTLRCDPISSHATLYWYQQALGQGPEFLTYFNYEAQPDKSGLPSDRFSAERPEGSISTLTIQRTEQRDSAMYRCASSEGQPNSPLHFGNGTRLTVT.